The 16 T cell receptor beta chains listed next were all sequenced from one sample in a study of CD4 and CD8 cells across lung adenocarcinoma regions. MiXCR was run by TCRdb on the PCR reads, yielding one entry per CDR3 protein. Of roughly 7,100 distinct CDR3 sequences listed, over 40% are singletons. Sequenced: CD4+ T cells from the margin of a lung tumor. These receptor sequences come from a male donor with lung adenocarcinoma. The CD4 and CD8 labels of this study may be unreliable.

This clonotype turned up a few times. The CDR3 DNA follows: TGTGCCACCAGTGACCCAACTAGCGGGGGGGCGAAGACCCAGTACTTC. This gives the protein CATSDPTSGGAKTQYF. The chain links TRBV24-1 to TRBJ2-1; 13 bases are a match to TRBD2. The J call is doubtful: the DNA matches TRBJ2-5 better. CDR3 length: 16 residues. Germline loops: CDR1 KGHDR, CDR2 SFDVKD.

This clonotype turned up a few times. The rearrangement joins TRBV6-1 to TRBJ1-3; D call uncertain. The CDR3 spans 15 residues. Trimming removed 0 bases from V and 0 bases from J, with 6 bases in between. Germline CDR1 reads MNHNS; CDR2 reads SASEGT. CDR3 sequence reads: CASSEAAYSGNTIYF. CDR3 nucleotides: TGTGCCAGCAGTGAAGCAGCGTACTCTGGAAACACCATATATTTT.

The sample holds many counts of this clonotype. J is TRBJ2-1 and V is TRBV20-1; D uncertain. The germline V gene has CDR1 DFQATT and CDR2 SNEGSKA (reference sequence). The CDR3 totals 13 residues. Trimming cost V 5 bases and J 5 bases, with 13 bases left between them. The CDR3 DNA reads as TGCAGTGCTGAAAAGGGAAGGAACAATGAGCAGTTCTTC. Protein: CSAEKGRNNEQFF.

The rearrangement uses TRBV10-2 and TRBJ2-4, with a weak D call TRBD2 (8 bases). Germline CDR1 is WSHSY and CDR2 is SAAADI. The CDR3 has 15 residues. CDR3 amino acids: CGGGQGGGDQDTQYF. CDR3 DNA sequence: TGCGGCGGGGGGCAGGGGGGCGGGGACCAAGACACCCAGTACTTC.

The chain is built from TRBV5-1 and TRBJ2-5; 13 bases are shared with TRBD2. The DNA end favors TRBJ2-7, so the J call may be wrong. This CDR3 is 15 amino acids long. Germline values: CDR1 SGHRS, CDR2 YFSETQ. This CDR3 is CASSFRTSGSYEQYF. The CDR3 coding sequence is TGCGCCAGCAGCTTTAGGACTAGCGGGAGCTACGAGCAGTACTTC.

With respect to this clonotype: A single base separates this from a much larger clone, so it may be a read error. The chain has TRBV12-3 or TRBV12-4 and TRBJ2-1; 13 nucleotides agree with TRBD2. CDR3 size: 14 residues. V shed 6 bases, J shed 13 bases, and the junction held 9 bases outside the gene matches. CDR3 sequence reads: CASRRTSGSETQFF. As DNA, the CDR3 is TGTGCCAGCAGGCGGACTAGCGGGAGTGAGACCCAGTTCTTC.

The sample holds many counts of this clonotype. The chain has TRBV6-1 and TRBJ2-1, with 8 bases that match TRBD2. Judging by the DNA end, TRBJ2-7 fits better; the J call may be wrong. Germline V gene data show CDR1 as MNHNS and CDR2 as SASEGT. The CDR3 runs to 17 residues. The CDR3 here is CASSEEQGWTSRGEQYF. Here the CDR3 DNA reads TGTGCCAGCAGTGAAGAACAAGGCTGGACTAGCAGAGGTGAGCAGTACTTC.

With regard to this clonotype: Relative to the germline gene, one junction end is altered; a read error may explain this. The V gene is TRBV7-4, the J gene TRBJ2-3; 7 nucleotides line up with TRBD2. The CDR3 totals 14 residues. Germline CDR1 SGHVT, CDR2 SQSDAQ. CDR3 nucleotide sequence: TGTGCGGGCAGCGGGGCAGGACACCCAGAGACGCAGTACTTT. Its protein product is CAGSGAGHPETQYF.

V is TRBV6-1 and J is TRBJ2-3; D may correspond to TRBD1 or TRBD2 (5 bases each). CDR3 length: 13 residues. Germline V CDR1 and CDR2: MNHNS, SASEGT. Trimming shortened V by 6 bases and J by 14 bases, and 21 bases separated the two germline ends. The DNA for the CDR3 is TGTGCCAGCAGGGGCGCGAGCACCGGGGCGCTGTATTTT. This gives the protein CASRGASTGALYF.

Comments on this clonotype: A read error may account for a junction end that differs from germline. The V gene is TRBV6-5, the J gene TRBJ2-5; D remains unclear. Germline CDR1 MNHEY, CDR2 SVGAGI. CDR3 length: 15 amino acids. CDR3: CARGYSHRGPETQYF. CDR3 nucleotide sequence: TGTGCCAGGGGTTACTCGCACCGCGGCCCAGAGACGCAGTATTTC.

This chain uses TRBV12-5 with TRBJ2-3, with D uncertain. Trimming removed 7 bases from V and 5 bases from J, with 7 bases in between. The CDR3 totals 11 residues. Germline CDR1 is LGHNT and CDR2 is FRNRAP. This CDR3 is CASVSGDTQYF. The CDR3 coding sequence is TGTGCTAGTGTTTCTGGAGATACGCAGTATTTT.

Remarks on this clonotype: A junction boundary mismatches the germline segment, possibly from a read error. The V and J genes are TRBV6-2 or TRBV6-3 and TRBJ2-4, with 7 bases lining up with TRBD2. Germline V gene data show CDR1 as MNHEY and CDR2 as SVGEGT. This CDR3 contains 16 residues. CDR3 nucleotide sequence: TGTGCGAGCCGTTACTCGGGGAGGGGAGCCAAAAACATGCAGTACTTC. It encodes CASRYSGRGAKNMQYF.

Comment on this clonotype: Germline and junction disagree at one end, which may indicate a read error. CDR3 amino acids: CASSYSASGGTETQYF. Written as DNA, the CDR3 is TGTGCCAGCAGTTACTCGGCTAGCGGGGGCACAGAGACGCAGTATTTC. The chain is built from TRBV6-5 and TRBJ2-3; TRBD2 matches 10 bases. CDR1 is MNHEY and CDR2 is SVGAGI in the germline V gene. This CDR3 has 16 residues.

This clonotype was counted ten times or more. A read error may produce the germline difference seen at one junction end. The rearrangement joins TRBV6-1 to TRBJ2-3; 7 bases are shared with TRBD2. The CDR3 is 13 amino acids. CDR1 and CDR2 (germline): MNHNS, SASEGT. The CDR3 DNA is TGTGCCAGCAGTGAAGCGACGGGGGGACCTAAAACTTTT. It is translated as CASSEATGGPKTF.

In regard to this clonotype: One junction end does not reproduce the germline sequence, and a read error may be involved. The V and J genes are TRBV5-1 and TRBJ2-3; 7 bases are shared with TRBD1. The CDR3 is 15 residues long. CDR1 and CDR2 (germline): SGHRS, YFSETQ. The CDR3 sequence: CASSLERTGTQEQYF. As DNA, the CDR3 is TGCGCCAGCAGCTTGGAAAGGACAGGCACACAGGAGCAGTACTTT.

This chain joins TRBV6-5 and TRBJ2-3; a weak D match, TRBD2 (7 bases). V gave up 0 bases and J gave up 6 bases, with 19 bases separating them. The V gene's germline CDR1 is MNHEY and CDR2 SVGAGI. This CDR3 spans 17 amino acids. CDR3 amino acids: CASSYSWGGGGSDTQYF. CDR3 DNA: TGTGCCAGCAGTTACTCGTGGGGGGGGGGGGGCTCGGATACGCAGTATTTT.